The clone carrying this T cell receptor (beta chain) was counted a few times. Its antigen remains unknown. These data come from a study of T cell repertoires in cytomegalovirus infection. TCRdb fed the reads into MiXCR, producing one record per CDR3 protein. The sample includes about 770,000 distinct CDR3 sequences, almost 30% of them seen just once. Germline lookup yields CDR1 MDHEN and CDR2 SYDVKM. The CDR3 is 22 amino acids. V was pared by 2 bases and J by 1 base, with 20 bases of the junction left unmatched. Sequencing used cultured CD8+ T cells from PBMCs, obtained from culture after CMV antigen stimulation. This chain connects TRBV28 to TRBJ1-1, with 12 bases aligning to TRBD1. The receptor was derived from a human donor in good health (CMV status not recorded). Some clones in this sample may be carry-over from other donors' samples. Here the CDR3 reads CASSLPRNRDRGLTGSNTEAFF. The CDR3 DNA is TGTGCCAGCAGTTTACCCCGAAACCGGGACAGGGGGCTCACAGGGTCGAACACTGAAGCTTTCTTT.